The TCR beta chain under discussion was sequenced for a study of identical twins. Study-wide results and caveats: Model-predicted out-of-frame TCR alpha sharing fell below observed values in monozygotic twins. Carriage of fewer insertions was seen in abundant cord blood beta clonotypes, whereas memory repertoires showed none.

Of note for this clonotype: Its antigen remains unknown.

In germline, CDR1 is DFQATT, CDR2 SNEGSKA (reference sequence). The CDR3 consists of 18 residues. J gave up 0 bases and V 0 bases, and 11 bases lay outside the gene matches. Unique molecular identifiers were in the cDNA, with template-switch universal primer binding. TCRdb analysed the 5' RACE reads with MiXCR anew, one entry per CDR3 protein. The profile shows 500,000 to 650,000 distinct CDR3 sequences, roughly 7.2% of them singletons. The same sample was also studied in work on yellow fever vaccine responses in identical twins.

V usage is TRBV20-1 and J usage is TRBJ2-1; 7 bases are shared with TRBD2. The source of this sequence is a woman aged 18-29 years in good health. Sequenced material: PBMCs. DNA of the CDR3: TGCAGTGCTAGAGATAAGGGGCAGGGCGGGAGCTCCTACAATGAGCAGTTCTTC. Translation: CSARDKGQGGSSYNEQFF.